The text below deals with one T cell receptor (beta chain). Its antigen is unidentified. V lost 6 bases and J lost 9, with 18 bases in between. The CDR3 has 14 residues. Germline-derived CDR1 and CDR2 are MDHEN and SYDVKM. The sample originates from a study of CD8 T cells in ankylosing spondylitis. Study results and limitations: Ankylosing spondylitis blood appeared to carry a characteristic TCR beta motif of fewer than 10 highly homologous variants. Reactive arthritis synovial fluid and blood were previously reported to contain some motif variants. There was reportedly significant enrichment of clones that were disease-linked in matched ankylosing spondylitis synovial fluid.

Making the TCR beta libraries involved quantitative 5'-RACE with molecular barcodes. One entry per CDR3 protein results from TCRdb running MiXCR on the 5' RACE reads. Of roughly 280,000 distinct CDR3 sequences detected, 20% appear once; the ten largest clones hold under 8.5%. Sequencing was performed on blood, either unsorted or a sorted T cell fraction (not recorded which). This TCR came from a male donor with ankylosing spondylitis or in good health (not recorded which). The rearrangement links TRBV28 to TRBJ2-1; perhaps TRBD2 as D (6 bases). CDR3 loop: CASRLLSAGSEQFF. CDR3 DNA: TGTGCCAGCAGACTACTCTCAGCGGGCAGTGAGCAGTTCTTC. The entire variable domain, with the rest obtained from reference TRBV28 and TRBJ2-1, is as follows: DVKVTQSSRYLVKRTGEKVFLECVQDMDHENMFWYRQDPGLGLRLIYFSYDVKMKEKGDIPEGYSVSREKKERFSLILESASTNQTSMYLCASRLLSAGSEQFFGPGTRLTVL.